Following are 5 T cell receptor beta chains from one sample sequenced in a study of blood T cell repertoires in COVID-19. Profiled with immunoSEQ multiplex PCR; TCRdb holds only in-frame clones, not every one. The data contain some 210,000 clones, roughly 81% of them singletons. The sequenced material came from peripheral blood. The receptors were gathered from a woman between 45 and 60 years old with active or convalescent COVID-19.

The table lists this clone with a count of one. The chain uses TRBV6-5 and TRBJ1-5; D not certain. The germline CDR1 and CDR2 sequences are MNHEY and SVGAGI. There are 15 residues in the CDR3. Trimming took 5 bases from V and 11 from J, leaving 22 bases between them. The CDR3 here is CASSQSFSTNGAQHF. In DNA, the CDR3 is TGTGCCAGCAGTCAGTCTTTCTCCACTAACGGGGCCCAGCATTTT.

The chain uses TRBV19 and TRBJ2-4; D possibly corresponds to TRBD1 (6 bases). The V end was cut by 1 base, the J end by 13 bases, with 8 bases between. The CDR3 covers 11 residues. Per germline, CDR1 LNHDA and CDR2 SQIVND (reference sequence). The CDR3 DNA reads TGTGCCAGTAGTATAGGAACAGGGCAGTACTTC. Protein: CASSIGTGQYF.

This clone was counted between two and nine times. The chain combines TRBV11-2 with TRBJ2-1; D is possibly TRBD2 (6 bases). Trimming left V 0 bases short and J 5 bases short, with 17 bases between. The CDR3 runs 17 residues. The germline V gene has CDR1 SGHAT and CDR2 FQNNGV. CDR3 DNA sequence: TGTGCCAGCAGCTTAGACTGGGGTGGAGGGCTGGACAATGAGCAGTTCTTC. Its protein product is CASSLDWGGGLDNEQFF.

This clone was counted once. This chain joins TRBV3-1 (or the pseudogene TRBV3-2) and TRBJ2-5; a possible D gene is TRBD1 (6 bases). V gave up 6 bases and J gave up 0 bases, with 14 bases separating them. CDR3 length equals 15 residues. The germline V gene has CDR1 LGHDT and CDR2 YNNKEL (reference sequence). The CDR3 DNA sequence: TGTGCCAGCAGGCCCAGGGGTCGCTACCAAGAGACCCAGTACTTC. This translates into CASRPRGRYQETQYF.

J is TRBJ2-3 and V is TRBV7-3, with 10 bases aligning to TRBD1. V lost 0 bases to trimming and J lost 4 bases; unmatched junction nucleotides: 1. The germline CDR1 and CDR2 sequences are SGHTA and FQGTGA. The CDR3 is 15 residues long. CDR3 in DNA: TGTGCCAGCAGCTTAACGACAGGGGGCCCAGATACGCAGTATTTT. This translates into CASSLTTGGPDTQYF.